The source of this TCR beta chain is a study of T cell responses to AZD1222 COVID-19 vaccine. V lost 0 bases and J lost 5, with 22 bases in between. The germline CDR1 and CDR2 sequences are GTSNPN and SVGIG (reference sequence). CDR3 size: 17 residues. Repertoires were generated with immunoSEQ multiplex PCR, while TCRdb's copy carries only in-frame clones and drops some. The table includes approximately 99,000 clones, roughly 87% detected once. About this clone: Its specificity is not known.

Points from the study as a whole: Baseline testing showed seropositivity in only six AZD1222 recipients.

The sequence came from an adult in good health. This material consisted of peripheral blood, taken on day 0 of MenACWY control vaccination. The chain is built from TRBV30 and TRBJ1-2, with D maybe TRBD1 (6 bases). CDR3 coding DNA: TGTGCCTGGAGTGTACCCCCCCGGGGGGGGCCAGGGTATGGCTACACCTTC. It encodes CAWSVPPRGGPGYGYTF.